One sample yielded the 19 T cell receptor beta chains listed below, sequenced in a study of cytomegalovirus exposure and HLA in healthy donors. The PCR contained 60 Vbeta and 13 Jbeta primers. Sequencing used immunoSEQ multiplex PCR; TCRdb keeps in-frame clones, though not all of them. The sample holds about 120,000 clones, roughly four fifths seen once. Sequenced material: PBMCs. These receptor sequences come from a woman between 18 and 29 years old in good health and CMV-seronegative.

The chain couples TRBV9 to TRBJ1-3; 9 nucleotides align to TRBD1. In germline, CDR1 is SGDLS, CDR2 YYNGEE. V trimming: 4 bases; J trimming: 4 bases; junction bases outside the gene matches: 15. The CDR3 has 18 amino acids. CDR3 sequence: CASSPPHLQGALGNTIYF. The DNA for the CDR3 is TGTGCCAGCAGCCCACCACATCTACAGGGGGCACTCGGAAACACCATATATTTT. The full variable domain, its missing parts supplied by reference TRBV9 and TRBJ1-3, is DSGVTQTPKHLITATGQRVTLRCSPRSGDLSVYWYQQSLDQGLQFLIQYYNGEERAKGNILERFSAQQFPDLHSELNLSSLELGDSALYFCASSPPHLQGALGNTIYFGEGSWLTVV.

The gene calls are TRBV2 and TRBJ1-1, with no clear D. This CDR3 has 13 residues. V lost 5 bases, J lost 1 base, and 8 bases lay in between. CDR1 SNHLY and CDR2 FYNNEI come from the germline V gene. The CDR3 is CASSTRGNTEAFF. DNA for the CDR3: TGTGCCAGCAGTACCCGGGGGAACACTGAAGCTTTCTTT.

Note on this clone: Because the CDR3 is missing its conserved closing phenylalanine or tryptophan, this is likely a read error. The chain is built from TRBV30 and TRBJ2-7; 8 positions match TRBD1. CDR3 size: 13 residues. CDR1 is GTSNPN and CDR2 is SVGIG in the germline V gene (reference sequence). Trimming cost V 5 bases and J 2 bases; bases outside gene matches: 5. CDR3 amino acids: CAWSGGWTYEQYL. In DNA, the CDR3 is TGTGCCTGGTCAGGGGGCTGGACCTACGAGCAGTACCTC.

V is TRBV19 and J is TRBJ2-7, with unresolved D. CDR3 length equals 14 residues. V lost 5 bases and J lost 0, with 11 bases in between. Germline V gene data show CDR1 as LNHDA and CDR2 as SQIVND (reference sequence). The CDR3 DNA sequence: TGTGCCAGTAGTCCCCAGATAAACTCCTACGAGCAGTACTTC. It is translated as CASSPQINSYEQYF.

The rearrangement uses TRBV5-1 and TRBJ2-2, with a tentative D call TRBD2 (7 bases). Germline CDR1 is SGHRS and CDR2 is YFSETQ. V was pared by 4 bases and J by 13 bases, with 11 bases between. The CDR3 consists of 11 residues. The CDR3 coding sequence is TGCGCCAGCAGCCCCGGGGGGCTGCTGTTTTTT. Amino acid sequence: CASSPGGLLFF.

The chain recombines TRBV2 with TRBJ2-7; 8 bases agree with TRBD1. From germline, CDR1 is SNHLY and CDR2 FYNNEI. This CDR3 region has 14 residues. V lost 6 bases and J lost 4; bases outside the gene matches: 8. CDR3 bases: TGTGCCAGCAGCGCAAGGGGACAGGATTACGAGCAGTACTTC. Protein: CASSARGQDYEQYF. Full variable domain (outside the CDR3, taken from reference TRBV2 and TRBJ2-7): EPEVTQTPSHQVTQMGQEVILRCVPISNHLYFYWYRQILGQKVEFLVSFYNNEISEKSEIFDDQFSVERPDGSNFTLKIRSTKLEDSAMYFCASSARGQDYEQYFGPGTRLTVT.

This clone was seen more than once but under ten times. The chain couples TRBV6-1 to TRBJ1-1, with D possibly TRBD1 on 6 matching bases. The V and J ends lost 5 bases and 7 bases respectively, with 17 bases between them. CDR1 and CDR2 (germline): MNHNS, SASEGT. This CDR3 spans 14 amino acids. CDR3 DNA sequence: TGTGCCAGCAGTAAGGAAGGGGGGGGCTTTGAAGCTTTCTTT. As protein: CASSKEGGGFEAFF.

The CDR3 coding sequence is TGTGCCAGCAGCGTATCCGGGGGGGCCTTAATCACCGGGGAGCTGTTTTTT. Amino acid sequence: CASSVSGGALITGELFF. This chain joins TRBV9 and TRBJ2-2; 8 nucleotides align to TRBD2. Germline CDR1 SGDLS, CDR2 YYNGEE. With 1 base clipped from V and 4 bases from J, the junction kept 9 bases outside the gene matches. The CDR3 totals 17 residues.

The table lists this clone with a count of one. This CDR3 reads CASSVGRVSGNTIYF. CDR3 in DNA: TGTGCCAGCAGCGTAGGCAGGGTGTCTGGAAACACCATATATTTT. V gene TRBV9 combines with J gene TRBJ1-3, with D perhaps TRBD1 (5 bases). The germline V gene has CDR1 SGDLS and CDR2 YYNGEE. CDR3 size: 15 residues. Trimming stripped 0 bases from V and 1 base from J, with 8 bases between.

The chain combines TRBV6-5 with TRBJ1-3; 7 bases are shared with TRBD1. The germline gives CDR1 MNHEY, CDR2 SVGAGI. The CDR3 is made up of 14 amino acids. V lost 2 bases, J lost 5 bases, and 3 bases stayed unmatched. CDR3 sequence (DNA): TGTGCCAGCAGTTACGACAGGGATCGAAACACCATATATTTT. This translates into CASSYDRDRNTIYF.

The chain joins TRBV11-2 to TRBJ1-3; D is ambiguous. Trimming shortened V by 4 bases and J by 0 bases, and 16 bases separated the two germline ends. CDR1 and CDR2 from the germline V gene are SGHAT and FQNNGV. This CDR3 has 17 residues. The CDR3: CASSSQGGGTSGNTIYF. The CDR3 nucleotides read TGTGCCAGCAGCTCCCAAGGTGGCGGAACCTCTGGAAACACCATATATTTT. Together with reference TRBV11-2 and TRBJ1-3, the CDR3 gives the full variable domain: EAGVAQSPRYKIIEKRQSVAFWCNPISGHATLYWYQQILGQGPKLLIQFQNNGVVDDSQLPKDRFSAERLKGVDSTLKIQPAKLEDSAVYLCASSSQGGGTSGNTIYFGEGSWLTVV.

The J gene is TRBJ2-3, the V gene TRBV5-4, with TRBD2 matching over 10 bases. J lost 3 bases, V lost 7 bases, and 17 bases had no gene match. The germline gives CDR1 SGHNT, CDR2 YYREEE (reference sequence). The CDR3 runs 18 residues. CDR3 residues: CASRLGAASGGRTDTQYF. CDR3 nucleotide sequence: TGTGCCAGCCGATTGGGGGCGGCTAGCGGGGGTAGGACAGATACGCAGTATTTT.

The chain carries TRBV5-4 and TRBJ2-5, with D possibly matching TRBD2 (5 bases). Germline CDR1 is SGHNT and CDR2 is YYREEE (reference sequence). CDR3 size: 12 residues. The ends were cut back, 1 base at V and 9 bases at J, with 10 bases in the middle. Here the CDR3 DNA reads TGTGCCAGCAGCTTGACTGGAGCGGCCCAGTACTTC. Its translation is CASSLTGAAQYF.

The gene calls are TRBV7-6 and TRBJ2-7; 11 bases agree with TRBD2. Trimming took 1 base from V and 2 from J; bases not matched to a gene: 4. The CDR3 loop spans 16 amino acids. Per germline, CDR1 SGHVS and CDR2 FNYEAQ. CDR3 sequence (DNA): TGTGCCAGCAGCTTAGAGGCTAGCGGGGGGACCTACGAGCAGTACTTC. It encodes CASSLEASGGTYEQYF.

This clone was observed once. The chain joins TRBV30 to TRBJ1-4; a possible D gene is TRBD1 (5 bases). CDR1 and CDR2 from the germline V gene are GTSNPN and SVGIG (reference sequence). The CDR3 has 15 amino acids. V was cut by 2 bases and J by 4 bases, with 14 bases left in between. DNA of the CDR3: TGTGCCTGGAGTAAGGGGTCCAGCTTTAATGAAAAACTGTTTTTT. This codes for CAWSKGSSFNEKLFF.

The V call is TRBV6-5, the J call TRBJ1-1, with D hard to call. The germline CDR1 and CDR2 sequences are MNHEY and SVGAGI. CDR3 length: 13 residues. Trimming left V 3 bases short and J 2 bases short, with 7 bases between. The CDR3: CASSYTENTEAFF. The DNA of the CDR3 is TGTGCCAGCAGTTATACAGAAAACACTGAAGCTTTCTTT.

This rearrangement joins TRBV7-9 to TRBJ1-1, with D tentatively TRBD1 (6 bases). The germline V gene has CDR1 SEHNR and CDR2 FQNEAQ (reference sequence). Deletions cut 3 bases from V and 2 bases from J, with 10 bases between. This CDR3 comprises 14 residues. The CDR3 loop is CASSFTGLNTEAFF. The CDR3 DNA is TGTGCCAGCAGCTTTACAGGGCTCAACACTGAAGCTTTCTTT.

The V call is TRBV5-6, the J call TRBJ2-2, with D tentatively TRBD1 (6 bases). The germline V gene has CDR1 SGHDT and CDR2 YYEEEE. The CDR3 is 13 amino acids. Trimming cost V 4 bases and J 7 bases, with 11 bases left between them. CDR3 DNA: TGTGCCAGCAGCCAAGAGGGGGTCGGGGAGCTGTTTTTT. Encoded protein: CASSQEGVGELFF.

V gene TRBV6-5 combines with J gene TRBJ1-2; D is uncertain. V was shortened by 6 bases and J by 8 bases, with 13 bases between the two germline ends. Germline V lookup: CDR1 MNHEY, CDR2 SVGAGI. The CDR3 is 12 residues long. The CDR3 DNA follows: TGTGCCAGCAGCATGCGGGGAGGAGGCTACACCTTC. As protein: CASSMRGGGYTF.